Following are 27 T cell receptor beta chains from one sample sequenced in a study of beta chain features in type 1 diabetes. Sequencing targeted expressed TCRB transcripts, as all isolated RNA had been reverse transcribed. The method was immunoSEQ multiplex PCR; TCRdb's version includes in-frame clones alone and lacks a portion of them. The data contain 150,000 to 180,000 clones, approximately 10% of them singletons. The antigens these receptors bind are not known. Study-level findings and limits: Among patients with Type 1 diabetes, TCRB CDR3s were moderately but significantly shorter in every one of the four CD4+ subsets.

Material: central memory CD4+ T cells from blood. The receptors here all came from a man aged 30 to 45 with type 1 diabetes.

The chain couples TRBV2 to TRBJ2-3; D gene ambiguous. Germline values: CDR1 SNHLY, CDR2 FYNNEI. This CDR3 is built from 13 residues. V gave up 8 bases and J gave up 2 bases, with 11 bases separating them. CDR3 residues: CASGLEHTDTQYF. The CDR3 nucleotides are TGTGCCAGCGGCCTAGAACACACAGATACGCAGTATTTT.

V and J are TRBV7-9 and TRBJ1-2; D might be TRBD1 (6 bases). The V end lost 5 bases, the J end lost 8 bases, and 15 bases lay between the germline ends. The CDR3 sequence is 13 residues long. From germline, CDR1 is SEHNR and CDR2 FQNEAQ (reference sequence). CDR3: CASSQGTDSGYTF. In DNA, the CDR3 is TGTGCCAGCAGCCAAGGGACGGACAGCGGCTACACCTTC. The full variable domain, rest sourced from reference TRBV7-9 and TRBJ1-2, is DTGVSQNPRHKITKRGQNVTFRCDPISEHNRLYWYRQTLGQGPEFLTYFQNEAQLEKSRLLSDRFSAERPKGSFSTLEIQRTEQGDSAMYLCASSQGTDSGYTFGSGTRLTVV.

The chain has TRBV5-1 and TRBJ2-1, with a weak D call TRBD1 (6 bases). Germline V gene sequence: CDR1 SGHRS, CDR2 YFSETQ. CDR3 length: 15 amino acids. V was trimmed by 4 bases and J by 2 bases, leaving 13 bases between them. CDR3 DNA: TGCGCCAGCAGCCCGACAGGTGAGACCTACAATGAGCAGTTCTTC. Translating gives CASSPTGETYNEQFF.

This clone occurred a few times. The rearrangement joins TRBV4-2 to TRBJ2-1; D is perhaps TRBD2 (7 bases). The CDR3 loop spans 16 amino acids. V was clipped by 0 bases and J by 5 bases, with 14 bases between them. Germline V gene sequence: CDR1 LGHNA, CDR2 YNFKEQ. The CDR3 DNA reads as TGTGCCAGCAGCCAAGATCCGGGAGGACAGCACAATGAGCAGTTCTTC. Protein sequence: CASSQDPGGQHNEQFF.

This chain uses TRBV7-9 with TRBJ1-2; 7 nucleotides match TRBD1. Unmatched junction bases numbered 6, after V lost 5 bases and J lost 0 bases. The CDR3 extends over 15 amino acids. Germline V lookup: CDR1 SEHNR, CDR2 FQNEAQ (reference sequence). The CDR3 nucleotides are TGTGCCAGCAGCATAGGACAGGCGGCTAACTATGGCTACACCTTC. It translates to CASSIGQAANYGYTF.

The chain links TRBV18 to TRBJ1-3; 7 bases align to TRBD1. J was trimmed by 0 bases and V by 8 bases; bases with no gene match: 4. CDR3 length: 14 amino acids. Germline V gene lookup returns CDR1 KGHSH and CDR2 LQKENI. CDR3 sequence: CASTDRTSGNTIYF. The CDR3 DNA is TGTGCCAGCACGGACAGGACCTCTGGAAACACCATATATTTT.

CDR3 sequence (DNA): TGTGCCAGCAGCCAAGTGACAGGGGGTCTCACAGATACGCAGTATTTT. Amino acid sequence: CASSQVTGGLTDTQYF. The chain recombines TRBV14 with TRBJ2-3; 9 nucleotides match TRBD1. Germline CDR1 SGHDN, CDR2 FVKESK. This CDR3 is built from 16 residues. V gave up 1 base and J gave up 2 bases; unmatched junction bases: 4.

This clone has only a few counts. The chain links TRBV28 to TRBJ2-2, with a tentative D call TRBD1 (6 bases). Germline V lookup: CDR1 MDHEN, CDR2 SYDVKM. The CDR3 totals 14 residues. V gave up 6 bases and J gave up 6 bases, with 14 bases separating them. In DNA form, the CDR3 reads TGTGCCAGCAGCTTAGCAGGGGCCCCCGGGGAGCTGTTTTTT. Its protein product is CASSLAGAPGELFF.

This clone was observed a few times. The chain recombines TRBV7-3 with TRBJ2-3; 10 bases fit TRBD2. The junction had 1 base not matched to a gene; V was cut back by 2 bases and J by 2 bases. The germline V gene encodes CDR1 SGHTA and CDR2 FQGTGA. This CDR3 has 15 residues. CDR3 residues: CASSLLAGDTDTQYF. The CDR3 DNA sequence: TGTGCCAGCAGCTTACTAGCGGGAGACACAGATACGCAGTATTTT.

This chain joins TRBV5-1 and TRBJ2-2; unclear D gene. V lost 0 bases to trimming and J lost 1 base, with 4 bases between them. In germline, CDR1 is SGHRS, CDR2 YFSETQ. This CDR3 has 14 amino acids. The CDR3 reads CASSLAKNTGELFF. DNA of the CDR3: TGCGCCAGCAGCTTGGCCAAGAACACCGGGGAGCTGTTTTTT. Complete variable domain (other parts from reference TRBV5-1 and TRBJ2-2): KAGVTQTPRYLIKTRGQQVTLSCSPISGHRSVSWYQQTPGQGLQFLFEYFSETQRNKGNFPGRFSGRQFSNSRSEMNVSTLELGDSALYLCASSLAKNTGELFFGEGSRLTVL.

This clone occurred a few times. The chain couples TRBV18 to TRBJ2-3, with D possibly being TRBD2 (5 bases). The germline V gene has CDR1 KGHSH and CDR2 LQKENI. V lost 2 bases to trimming and J lost 0 bases, with 9 bases between them. CDR3 length: 15 residues. The CDR3: CASSPASSSTDTQYF. The CDR3 DNA sequence: TGTGCCAGCTCACCAGCTAGCAGTAGCACAGATACGCAGTATTTT.

This clone was observed a few times. The J gene is TRBJ2-3, the V gene TRBV5-6, with a possible D match to TRBD2 (6 bases). This CDR3 comprises 13 residues. Deletions cut 3 bases from V and 3 bases from J, with 8 bases between. Germline CDR1 reads SGHDT; CDR2 reads YYEEEE. CDR3 sequence reads: CASSSGATDTQYF. In DNA form, the CDR3 reads TGTGCCAGCAGCTCGGGAGCGACAGATACGCAGTATTTT.

The chain carries TRBV7-9 and TRBJ2-1; no clear D. V was cut by 5 bases and J by 3 bases, with 8 bases left in between. In germline, CDR1 is SEHNR, CDR2 FQNEAQ (reference sequence). CDR3 length equals 13 residues. This chain's CDR3 is CASSTRGYNEQFF. DNA for the CDR3: TGTGCCAGCAGCACCCGCGGCTACAATGAGCAGTTCTTC.

This clone has just a few counts. V is TRBV28 and J is TRBJ1-5, with TRBD1 as a possible D gene (5 bases). CDR1 and CDR2 from the germline V gene are MDHEN and SYDVKM. V lost 6 bases to trimming and J lost 5 bases, with 11 bases between them. CDR3 size: 13 residues. CDR3 protein: CASRWGEDQPQHF. CDR3 in DNA: TGTGCCAGCAGATGGGGCGAGGATCAGCCCCAGCATTTT.

This clone was counted between two and nine times. The gene calls are TRBV28 and TRBJ1-2; 8 positions agree with TRBD1. The CDR3 loop spans 16 amino acids. Germline lookup yields CDR1 MDHEN and CDR2 SYDVKM. With 8 bases clipped from V and 8 bases from J, the junction kept 19 bases outside the gene matches. The CDR3 protein is CASGTDRGQGRDGYTF. Here the CDR3 DNA reads TGTGCCAGCGGAACAGACAGAGGACAGGGTAGGGACGGCTACACCTTC.

This clone came up a few times. The rearrangement uses TRBV9 and TRBJ2-3; 10 bases map to TRBD2. The CDR3 is made up of 16 amino acids. The germline gives CDR1 SGDLS, CDR2 YYNGEE. The V segment lost 3 bases and the J segment 0 bases; nucleotides outside the gene matches: 4. The CDR3 coding sequence is TGTGCCAGCAGCGCGGGACTAGCGCCCAGCACAGATACGCAGTATTTT. It codes for CASSAGLAPSTDTQYF.

This clone showed up many times. The chain recombines TRBV5-1 with TRBJ2-1; 9 bases are shared with TRBD2. Germline CDR1 is SGHRS and CDR2 is YFSETQ. V dropped 5 bases and J dropped 5; count of bases not matched to a gene: 5. The CDR3 extends over 14 amino acids. CDR3 residues: CASRRLADNNEQFF. CDR3 DNA: TGCGCCAGCAGGCGACTAGCGGATAACAATGAGCAGTTCTTC.

This clone occurred a few times. The chain recombines TRBV4-3 with TRBJ2-7, with a possible D match to TRBD1 (7 bases). V dropped 0 bases and J dropped 2 bases, with 14 bases sitting between them. In germline, CDR1 is LGHNA, CDR2 YSLEER. The CDR3 has 16 amino acids. The CDR3 region has the DNA TGCGCCAGCAGCCAAGAAGGCGGCAGGGGGGCCTACGAGCAGTACTTC. It is translated as CASSQEGGRGAYEQYF.

This clone occurred a few times. The chain couples TRBV7-9 to TRBJ2-3, with D perhaps TRBD1 (6 bases). This CDR3 has 15 amino acids. The V end was cut by 8 bases, the J end by 8 bases, with 23 bases between. CDR1 SEHNR and CDR2 FQNEAQ come from the germline V gene (reference sequence). CDR3 sequence: CASETPMDSWITQYF. The CDR3 DNA sequence: TGTGCCAGCGAGACCCCAATGGACAGTTGGATTACGCAGTATTTT.

This clone was seen more than once but under ten times. The V gene is TRBV7-2, the J gene TRBJ2-7; 11 bases map to TRBD2. This CDR3 has 15 residues. The ends lost 1 base at V and 5 bases at J; junction bases unmatched: 4. The germline V gene has CDR1 SGHTA and CDR2 FQGNSA. The CDR3 DNA is TGTGCCAGCAGCTTAGTGGTAGCGGGAGGGAACGAGCAGTACTTC. Translating it yields CASSLVVAGGNEQYF.

The chain couples TRBV2 to TRBJ1-5; D perhaps matches TRBD1 (6 bases). The ends were cut back, 8 bases at V and 4 bases at J, with 15 bases in the middle. Germline V lookup: CDR1 SNHLY, CDR2 FYNNEI. This CDR3 has 14 amino acids. CDR3 DNA sequence: TGTGCCAGCGGGGGCACAGGCCTAAATCAGCCCCAGCATTTT. Encoded protein: CASGGTGLNQPQHF.

This clone turned up a few times. The chain carries TRBV29-1 and TRBJ1-3, with a tentative D call TRBD1 (5 bases). This CDR3 spans 13 amino acids. Trimming removed 5 bases at V and 2 bases at J, with 10 bases between. Germline V gene sequence: CDR1 SQVTM, CDR2 ANQGSEA. The CDR3 region has the DNA TGCAGCGTTAACCAGGGCCCTGGAAACACCATATATTTT. The encoded protein is CSVNQGPGNTIYF.

The chain employs TRBV21-1 and TRBJ2-3; no DNA check was done on the table's D call, TRBD2. TRBV21-1 corresponds to a pseudogene. This CDR3 contains 13 residues. CDR3 coding DNA: TGTGCCAGCAGCCTAGGAGAAACAGATACGCAGTATTTT. Its translation is CASSLGETDTQYF.

J is TRBJ2-3 and V is TRBV28; a possible D gene is TRBD1 (6 bases). Germline lookup yields CDR1 MDHEN and CDR2 SYDVKM. The CDR3 runs 13 residues. The V end lost 5 bases, the J end lost 5 bases, and 11 bases lay between the germline ends. CDR3 loop: CASSTPGVDTQYF. DNA of the CDR3: TGTGCCAGCAGTACTCCAGGGGTAGATACGCAGTATTTT.

This clone was detected a few times. This sequence joins TRBV7-3 and TRBJ2-5; D possibly corresponds to TRBD1 (6 bases). The CDR3 is made up of 14 amino acids. Trimming stripped 0 bases from V and 4 bases from J, with 9 bases between. Per the germline V gene, CDR1 is SGHTA and CDR2 is FQGTGA. The CDR3 protein is CASSLTSRGETQYF. The CDR3, as DNA: TGTGCCAGCAGCTTAACGTCCAGGGGAGAGACCCAGTACTTC. Filled out from reference TRBV7-3 and TRBJ2-5, the complete variable domain reads GAGVSQTPSNKVTEKGKYVELRCDPISGHTALYWYRQSLGQGPEFLIYFQGTGAADDSGLPNDRFFAVRPEGSVSTLKIQRTERGDSAVYLCASSLTSRGETQYFGPGTRLLVL.

This chain links TRBV9 with TRBJ2-2; 11 positions match TRBD1. The junction had 10 bases not matched to a gene; V was cut back by 0 bases and J by 3 bases. CDR1 SGDLS and CDR2 YYNGEE come from the germline V gene. The CDR3 consists of 19 residues. The CDR3, as DNA: TGTGCCAGCAGCGTAGCTTATGGGACAGGGGGTATCTACACCGGGGAGCTGTTTTTT. The encoded protein is CASSVAYGTGGIYTGELFF.

This chain connects TRBV4-2 to TRBJ2-5, with D possibly being TRBD2 (6 bases). The CDR3 sequence is 14 residues long. The germline V gene has CDR1 LGHNA and CDR2 YNFKEQ. Trimming removed 1 base from V and 3 bases from J, with 9 bases in between. The CDR3 spells CASSQGGTEETQYF. The CDR3 DNA reads as TGTGCCAGCAGCCAAGGGGGGACTGAAGAGACCCAGTACTTC.